This T cell receptor (beta chain) is drawn from a study of cytomegalovirus exposure and HLA in healthy donors (dated by TCRdb to 2017 to 2019). Describing the broader study: An earlier analysis of approximately 640 of the donors reported about 250 Gb of sequence data and roughly 100 million unique TCR beta sequences from about 200 million T cells. Using immunosequencing, the study profiled T cell repertoires from around 670 subjects and related those repertoires to cytomegalovirus serostatus. HLA typing covered class I and class II loci at four-digit resolution. In addition to the first cohort of 650 to 800 subjects, a separate validation cohort of 130 or so different subjects was used. The later analysis used no new phenotypic data to find candidate immune exposures, relying instead on TCR beta sequences and their occurrence across donors. All discovery cohort repertoires had been generated on a single sequencing platform. About 300 gigabases of sequencing data and 70 million to 85 million unique TCR sequences were included in an early release covering 500 to 750 HLA-typed donors. Among roughly 400 genotyped donors of the cohort, an average of approximately 250,000 unique TCR beta nucleotide sequences were sequenced per donor, around 18% of them non-productive. An earlier analysis of 587 of the donors applied high-throughput TCR beta sequencing to assess whether each TCR beta V gene segment acted as functional or pseudogenic. Roughly five DR-DQ haplotypes were handled as single units for association and clustering, since linkage in the cohort was strong. Typing coverage differed by locus: A, B, C, DRB1 and DQB1 were typed in about 620-630 donors, DQA1 in 500 to 550, DPA1 in approximately 600, and DPB1 in about 450. Donor age, sex, ethnicity and CMV serostatus were collected together with the repertoire data. High-throughput TCR immunosequencing, statistical association of individual TCRs with disease status, and machine learning were combined to predict cytomegalovirus infection status. A later analysis re-analyzed previously published TCR beta repertoires from 550 to 700 donors and added high-resolution HLA genotyping to study TCR occurrence patterns. A later genetic analysis took genome-wide SNP genotypes for about 55% of the roughly 670 donors and used that subset as a discovery cohort. The study aimed to test whether signatures of past pathogen exposure could be identified by cataloging public T cell receptors. Among the roughly 370 genotyped donors, around 79% belonged to the genetic ancestry cluster associated with self-reported Caucasian donors.

Overall results and qualifications from the work: In vitro tests confirmed that a few of the cytomegalovirus-associated TCR beta chains recognize cytomegalovirus antigens. Several of the top co-occurrence clusters appeared to be linked to parvovirus B19, influenza, CMV and Epstein-Barr virus, according to a later analysis. The study listed approximately 150 TCR beta chains as associated with cytomegalovirus. Specific HLA alleles were associated with roughly 16,000 TCR beta sequences at a false discovery rate of 0.05 in a later analysis. In a later analysis, HLA-associated TCR beta chains showed more clonal expansion and lower generation probabilities than non-associated chains that were equally common. Only TCR beta chains were sequenced in this cohort, and the absence of alpha or paired-chain data limited detectable features. Because counts were too low, seventeen rarely observed V segments, including chromosome 9 orphons, were excluded from the earlier analysis of under 650 of the donors. Broadly in line with IMGT annotations, most TCR beta V segments showed up in productive rearrangements about 87% or about 30% of the time in an earlier analysis of several hundred of the donors. CMV serostatus was the only immune exposure information available for the cohort. According to the authors, the approach could potentially be generalized to other disease states and immunological phenotypes. Because HLA typing was unavailable for some donors at each locus, only the typed subset was used in association tests. In a later analysis, most CMV-associated TCR beta chains were found to appear HLA-restricted, with HLA associations seemingly driven largely by CMV exposure. A later genetic analysis reported fewer N-insertions in productive TCRs among donors in an Asian-associated ancestry cluster than the approximately 670-donor mean. In both the original and validation cohorts, the classifier was reported to diagnose cytomegalovirus status with high specificity and sensitivity. Linkage disequilibrium might explain the correlated functional status among segregating V segments, but an unknown experimental factor could not be ruled out. Because the 87-base-pair reads could not distinguish some IMGT-functional V segments, including TRBV6-2 and TRBV6-3, those segments were excluded. V-gene and J-gene trimming of TCR beta chains was associated with a missense DCLRE1C variant in a later genetic analysis, and the association was replicated in an independent cohort. A cluster of highly shared sequence variants was judged likely to represent a technical artifact of the sequencing pipeline. A later analysis found that TCR association rates varied across HLA loci, with DRB1 alleles showing the most associated TCRs and HLA-C alleles the fewest. Roughly uniform sequencing depth across donors was assumed in presence/absence analyses, although this assumption may not hold. Most TCR sequences were observed very rarely across donors, whereas some public TCRs were present in many individuals. A further reported finding was that TCR beta sequences accurately predicted the HLA-A and HLA-B alleles for most subjects in the first cohort. Assigning TCR associations to individual alleles was difficult when HLA alleles, especially DR and DQ, strongly co-occurred.

V and J are trimmed by 0 bases and 5 bases, and the gene matches miss 1 base of the junction. Taken from cysteine to phenylalanine, the CDR3 has 14 residues. The retained sequence is limited to the CDR3, 42 bases, with the frame set at the first base. For CDR1 and CDR2, the germline V gene lists SGHRS and YFSETQ. The cohort comprised fewer than 750 healthy bone marrow donors. Cohort members were all nominally healthy when sampled, although unrecorded immune exposures were likely present. The donor was CMV seropositive and belonged to the group of more than 250 seropositive cohort members. A peripheral blood sample was collected from each donor, and TCR beta sequencing was performed on peripheral blood mononuclear cells. The Qiagen DNeasy Blood Extraction Kit was used to extract genomic DNA from the blood cell samples. In regard to this clone: Its antigen is not yet known. Base qualities are missing; no much larger clone stands one base away.

Library preparation employed the immunoSEQ multiplex PCR assay. For the multiplex PCR, a mixture combining 60 forward primers for TCR Vbeta segments and 13 reverse primers for TCR Jbeta segments was used. The CDR3 region of rearranged TCR beta genes was amplified from genomic DNA by a multiplex PCR assay. The amplified TCR beta libraries were sequenced on the Illumina HiSeq System as 87-base-pair reads. The source study handled its data this way. A later analysis tallied 75 million to 95 million unique TCR beta chains across the 666 repertoires, and roughly 11 million of those chains were shared by two or more donors. Raw reads were error-corrected and collapsed into unique sequences with a nearest-neighbor algorithm that merged closely related sequences to remove PCR and sequencing errors. CDR3 sequences were aligned to IMGT reference sequences to assign V, D and J gene segments. For a sequence to be retained, a match of at least six nucleotides to both a V gene segment and a J gene segment was required. Rearrangements were classified as productive when the CDR3 lacked stop codons and remained in frame with V and J, and all other rearrangements were classified as non-productive. Following IMGT convention, CDR3 was defined as the stretch from the second conserved V-encoded cysteine up to the conserved J-encoded phenylalanine. Sequences without an unambiguous match to a single V gene segment were excluded from the earlier analysis of 450 to 650 of the donors. An earlier analysis of a few hundred of the donors called V segments functional above 56.7% productive rearrangements and segregating when the between-donor standard deviation exceeded 5%. A statistical classification framework was developed to diagnose cytomegalovirus status using the catalog of TCR beta chain sequences. V and J gene assignment, in a later analysis, came from comparing TCR nucleotide sequences with IMGT/GENE-DB human TR gene sequences. Using the TCRdist pipeline, a later analysis assigned CDR3 sequences along with most-parsimonious VDJ recombination scenarios. In a later analysis, each TCR beta chain was defined by its CDR3 amino acid sequence together with its V-gene family, and reads lacking a unique V-gene family were excluded. A later analysis removed nearly 600 highly shared, low-generation-probability nucleotide sequences to deal with suspected cross-contamination and a sequencing artifact. In a later analysis, a clonal expansion index for each public chain was calculated from normalized within-repertoire ranks of inferred template counts. A later analysis computed generation probabilities with a VDJ recombination model fitted to out-of-frame rearrangements, and checked the results against IGoR. A later analysis scored TCR-TCR, TCR-HLA and TCR-CMV co-occurrence with hypergeometric tests, applying a repertoire-size bias correction to TCR pairs. False discovery rates were estimated in a later analysis by permuting HLA or CMV assignments 20 times. In a later analysis, co-occurring TCRs were grouped using DBSCAN, and TCRdist sequence similarity was added for clustering within HLA-allele-positive subsets. Repertoires with fewer than 30,000 or more than 120,000 public chains, plus five repertoires with anomalous nucleotide sharing, were excluded from co-occurrence clustering. What TCRdb holds here is the immuneACCESS table cut down to in-frame rearrangements. Part of the clones is not present; checked against another copy, under half of the missing clones reflect an unresolved V gene, and the others are unexplained. The V and J calls and the clone size are those of that table, but D and trimming were determined from the DNA. The sample table holds 110,000 to 150,000 clones, of which 60% to 85% were seen once. The top ten clonotypes cover 1% to 1.5% of the sample.

The source of this sequence is a male donor in good health and CMV-seropositive. The chain is made from TRBV5-1 and TRBJ2-1; 8 bases in between match TRBD2. The sample consisted of PBMCs. This receptor carries the CDR3 CASSLDGGDNEQFF. The nucleotides read TGCGCCAGCAGCTTGGACGGGGGGGACAATGAGCAGTTCTTC.